This T cell receptor (beta chain) comes out of a study of OX40 agonist ivuxolimab in advanced cancers. The CDR3 spans 19 residues. V lost 3 bases, J lost 0 bases, and 11 bases stayed unmatched. Germline-derived CDR1 and CDR2 are LNHDA and SQIVND (reference sequence). Clones were read by immunoSEQ multiplex PCR, and TCRdb kept only the in-frame ones, dropping some. The sample has about 58,000 clones, over 80% seen once; the top ten hold 3.5% to 4%. Sequenced material: CD4+ or CD8+ T cells sorted from blood, taken in a trial of the OX40 agonist ivuxolimab. The source of this sequence is an adult with an advanced solid tumor such as melanoma, head and neck, liver or kidney cancer. This chain links TRBV19 with TRBJ1-5, with TRBD1 matching over 10 bases. The CDR3 DNA reads as TGTGCCAGTAGTATGGGCGCCGGGACAGGGGTCTATAGCAATCAGCCCCAGCATTTT. It is translated as CASSMGAGTGVYSNQPQHF. The full variable domain, with the rest looked up from reference TRBV19 and TRBJ1-5, is DGGITQSPKYLFRKEGQNVTLSCEQNLNHDAMYWYRQDPGQGLRLIYYSQIVNDFQKGDIAEGYSVSREKKESFPLTVTSAQKNPTAFYLCASSMGAGTGVYSNQPQHFGDGTRLSIL.